There are many counts of the clone carrying this T cell receptor beta chain. Its antigen remains unknown. The authors made TCR cDNA by 5'RACE template switching, adding a universal primer site and UMIs. Via MiXCR, TCRdb re-called the 5' RACE reads, giving one row per CDR3 protein. This sample carries about 320,000 distinct CDR3 sequences, about 10% of them seen once, and the ten largest clones take approximately 3%. The data stem from a study of T cells after yellow fever vaccination. The CDR3 consists of 18 residues. In germline, CDR1 is SGHVS, CDR2 FNYEAQ. The V gene lost 1 base and the J gene lost 4 bases, with 19 bases spanning the gap. Findings of the study overall: Post-booster samples contained most primary-vaccination clones (around 95% CD4, approximately 88% CD8).

The sample in question was CD4+ T cells sorted from PBMCs, obtained 45 days after the yellow fever booster vaccination. The chain links TRBV7-6 to TRBJ2-2, with D possibly being TRBD1 (6 bases). This clonotype was sampled from a man aged 18 to 30 who received the YFV17D yellow fever vaccine. CDR3: CASSLGTGITASTGELFF. The DNA of the CDR3 is TGTGCCAGCAGCTTAGGAACAGGGATTACGGCGAGCACCGGGGAGCTGTTTTTT.